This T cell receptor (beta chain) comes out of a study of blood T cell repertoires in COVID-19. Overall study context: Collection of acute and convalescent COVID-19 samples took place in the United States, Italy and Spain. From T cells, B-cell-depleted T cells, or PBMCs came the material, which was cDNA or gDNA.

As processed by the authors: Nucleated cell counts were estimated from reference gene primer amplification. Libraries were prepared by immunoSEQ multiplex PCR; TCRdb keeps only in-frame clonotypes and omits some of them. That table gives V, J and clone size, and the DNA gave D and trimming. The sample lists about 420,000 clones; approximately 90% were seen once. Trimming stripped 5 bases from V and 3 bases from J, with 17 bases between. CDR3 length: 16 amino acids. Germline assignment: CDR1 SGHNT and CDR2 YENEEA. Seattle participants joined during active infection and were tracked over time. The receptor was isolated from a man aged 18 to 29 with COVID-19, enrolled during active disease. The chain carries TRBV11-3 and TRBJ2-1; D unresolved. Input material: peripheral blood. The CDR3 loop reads CASSPDPVRVYNEQFF. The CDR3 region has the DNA TGTGCCAGCAGCCCAGACCCAGTACGGGTCTACAATGAGCAGTTCTTC.